This record concerns one TCR beta chain sequence. What it recognizes is unknown. The germline V gene has CDR1 SGHTA and CDR2 FQGNSA. CDR3 length equals 15 residues. The germline V and J ends were trimmed by 3 bases and 10 bases, with 16 bases remaining between them. Any patient presenting with uncontrolled infection, other autoimmune disease, pregnancy or lactation was left out. The data stem from a study of T cells in Graves' hyperthyroidism and ophthalmopathy. Study-wide context: Peripheral blood samples were taken at initial diagnosis, prior to any treatment.

RNA transcripts were the template for amplifying TCR beta CDR3 regions. Using the HTBI primer set, a first-round RT-PCR was run on the TCR CDR3. In TCRdb, the multiplex PCR reads were re-called with MiXCR into one record per CDR3 protein. The data contain 95,000 to 110,000 distinct CDR3 sequences, around 50% of them singletons. Overall study results and limits: Ophthalmopathy and stable hyperthyroidism were separated by a 13 V-J model.

The chain uses TRBV7-2 and TRBJ1-6; TRBD1 is a possible D gene (6 bases). The clonotype was recovered from a man aged 35 to 55 with Graves' hyperthyroidism. Material for sequencing was blood. The CDR3, as DNA: TGTGCCAGCAGCTTGGATGGGCCAGGGGACTCACCCCTCCACTTT. Encoded protein: CASSLDGPGDSPLHF.